The sequence of this T cell receptor (beta chain) was determined in a study of blood T cell repertoires in COVID-19. Measured with immunoSEQ multiplex PCR; TCRdb has only the in-frame clones, and not every one. Of 250,000 to 300,000 clones in the sample, around 89% are singletons; the top ten hold 6.3%. V shed 0 bases and J 7 bases; nucleotides not matched to a gene: 2. The CDR3 is 15 amino acids. Looked up from germline, CDR1 is SGHRS and CDR2 is YFSETQ. This TCR derives from a woman aged 45-60 years with COVID-19, enrolled during active disease. The V gene is TRBV5-1, the J gene TRBJ2-7; 15 bases agree with TRBD2. The material sequenced was peripheral blood. CDR3 coding DNA: TGCGCCAGCAGCTTGGAGGGGACTAGCGGGAGGGAGCAGTACTTC. Translation: CASSLEGTSGREQYF.